This TCR beta chain stems from a study of CD8+CD57+ T cells in acquired aplastic anemia. Study information: Quantities of DNA derived from sorted CD4+ and CD8+ cells averaged approximately 3 ug.

As to this clonotype: The antigen remains unidentified. Being one base from a much bigger clone, this may be a read error.

Profiling of TCR beta VDJ combinations and CDR3 sequences used genomic DNA as template. Using its own MiXCR run on the reads, TCRdb lists one record per CDR3 protein. In the table there are around 430,000 distinct CDR3 sequences, about a third of which are singletons. Patients chosen for sequencing had CD8+CD57+ cells that had expanded, as shown by flow cytometry. Each patient gave a blood sample that was collected before any therapy had been received. Study-wide findings and caveats: Significance was not reached for CD8+ Simpson's diversity between patients and controls.

The CDR3 loop spans 14 amino acids. V was clipped by 4 bases and J by 9 bases, with 16 bases between them. Looked up from germline, CDR1 is SEHNR and CDR2 is FQNEAQ (reference sequence). The chain joins TRBV7-9 to TRBJ1-5; perhaps TRBD1 as D (5 bases). The sequenced material came from sorted CD4+, CD8+, or CD8+CD57+ T cells (not recorded which) from PBMCs. The TCR was taken from a human donor with aplastic anemia. The CDR3 reads CASSSPRQTRPQHF. The CDR3 DNA reads as TGTGCCAGCAGCTCCCCGAGACAGACGCGGCCCCAGCATTTT.